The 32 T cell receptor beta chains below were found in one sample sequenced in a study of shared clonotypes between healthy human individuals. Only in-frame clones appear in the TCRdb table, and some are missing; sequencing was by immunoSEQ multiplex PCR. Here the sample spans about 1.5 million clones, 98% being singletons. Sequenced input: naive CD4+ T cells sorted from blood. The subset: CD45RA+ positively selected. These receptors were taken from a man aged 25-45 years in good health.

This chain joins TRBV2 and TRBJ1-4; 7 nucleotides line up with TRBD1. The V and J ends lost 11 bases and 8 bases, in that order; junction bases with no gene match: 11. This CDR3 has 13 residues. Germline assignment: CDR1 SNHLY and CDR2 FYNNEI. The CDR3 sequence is CAGNRGLTEKLFF. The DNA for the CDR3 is TGTGCCGGAAACAGGGGCCTGACAGAAAAACTGTTTTTT. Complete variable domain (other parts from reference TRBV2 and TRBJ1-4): EPEVTQTPSHQVTQMGQEVILRCVPISNHLYFYWYRQILGQKVEFLVSFYNNEISEKSEIFDDQFSVERPDGSNFTLKIRSTKLEDSAMYFCAGNRGLTEKLFFGSGTQLSVL.

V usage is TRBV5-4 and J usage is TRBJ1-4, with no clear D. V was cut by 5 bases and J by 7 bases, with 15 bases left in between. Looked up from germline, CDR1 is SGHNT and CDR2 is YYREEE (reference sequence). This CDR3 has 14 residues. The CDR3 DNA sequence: TGTGCCAGCAGTGTAGGAGCCTCTGGTGAAAAACTGTTTTTT. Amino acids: CASSVGASGEKLFF.

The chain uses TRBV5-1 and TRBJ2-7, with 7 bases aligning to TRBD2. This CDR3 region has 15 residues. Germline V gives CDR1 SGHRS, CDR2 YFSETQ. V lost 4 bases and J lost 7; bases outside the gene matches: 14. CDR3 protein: CASSQPGLVGGEQYF. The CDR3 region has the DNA TGCGCCAGCAGCCAACCAGGACTAGTGGGCGGTGAGCAGTACTTC.

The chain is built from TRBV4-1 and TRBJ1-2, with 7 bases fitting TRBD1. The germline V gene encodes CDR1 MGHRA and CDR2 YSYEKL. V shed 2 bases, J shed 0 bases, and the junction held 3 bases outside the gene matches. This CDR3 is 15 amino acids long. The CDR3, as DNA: TGCGCCAGCAGCCAACGACAGGGAGCTAACTATGGCTACACCTTC. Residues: CASSQRQGANYGYTF.

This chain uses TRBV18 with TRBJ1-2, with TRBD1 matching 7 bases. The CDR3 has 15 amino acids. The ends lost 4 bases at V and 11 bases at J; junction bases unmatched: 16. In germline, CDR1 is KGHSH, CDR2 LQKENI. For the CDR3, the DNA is TGTGCCAGCTCACGTCCGGGACAGCCCGTAGAAGGATACACCTTC. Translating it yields CASSRPGQPVEGYTF.

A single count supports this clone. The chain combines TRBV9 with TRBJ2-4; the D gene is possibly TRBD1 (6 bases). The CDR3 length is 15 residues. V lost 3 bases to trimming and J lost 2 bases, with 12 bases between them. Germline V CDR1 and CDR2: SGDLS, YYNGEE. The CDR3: CASSGEGVTKNIQYF. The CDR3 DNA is TGTGCCAGCAGCGGCGAGGGGGTAACCAAAAACATTCAGTACTTC.

The CDR3 region has the DNA TGTGCCAGCAGTCCGCCACTATGGGCTGAGCAGTACTTC. It specifies CASSPPLWAEQYF. V gene TRBV6-1 combines with J gene TRBJ2-7; D gene uncertain. The CDR3 is 13 amino acids. The V end was cut by 5 bases, the J end by 7 bases, with 15 bases between. The germline V gene encodes CDR1 MNHNS and CDR2 SASEGT.

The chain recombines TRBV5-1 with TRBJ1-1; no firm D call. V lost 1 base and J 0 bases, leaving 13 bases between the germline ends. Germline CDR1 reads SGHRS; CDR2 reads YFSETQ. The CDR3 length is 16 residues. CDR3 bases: TGCGCCAGCAGCTTGCGTTCTATCACCGTGAACACTGAAGCTTTCTTT. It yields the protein CASSLRSITVNTEAFF.

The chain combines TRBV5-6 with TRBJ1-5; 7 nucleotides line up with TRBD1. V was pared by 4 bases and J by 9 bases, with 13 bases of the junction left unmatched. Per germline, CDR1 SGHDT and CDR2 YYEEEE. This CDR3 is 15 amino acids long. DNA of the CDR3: TGTGCCAGCAGCCTCAGGGGGGGCGTCGGCGGGCCCCAGCATTTT. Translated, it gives CASSLRGGVGGPQHF.

As DNA, the CDR3 is TGTGCCAGCAGCTACCGGGACCTTTCCTACGAGCAGTACTTC. Translation gives CASSYRDLSYEQYF. This rearrangement joins TRBV5-4 to TRBJ2-7; D may correspond to TRBD1 or TRBD2 (5 bases each). The CDR3 has 14 residues. V shed 3 bases and J shed 1 base, with 11 bases lying between them. Per the germline V gene, CDR1 is SGHNT and CDR2 is YYREEE (reference sequence).

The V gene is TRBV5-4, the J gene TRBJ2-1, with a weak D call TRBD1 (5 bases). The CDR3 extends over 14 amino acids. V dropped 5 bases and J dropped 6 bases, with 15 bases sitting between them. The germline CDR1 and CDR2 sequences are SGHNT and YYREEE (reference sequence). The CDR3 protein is CASRVPNQGNEQFF. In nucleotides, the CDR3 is TGTGCCAGCAGAGTTCCGAATCAGGGCAATGAGCAGTTCTTC.

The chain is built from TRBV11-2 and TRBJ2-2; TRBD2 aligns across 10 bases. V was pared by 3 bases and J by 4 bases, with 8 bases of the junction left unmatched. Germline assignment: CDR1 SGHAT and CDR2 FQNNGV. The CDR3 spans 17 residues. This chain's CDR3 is CASSFASSGSFTGELFF. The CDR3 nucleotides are TGTGCCAGCAGCTTCGCGTCTAGCGGGAGTTTCACCGGGGAGCTGTTTTTT.

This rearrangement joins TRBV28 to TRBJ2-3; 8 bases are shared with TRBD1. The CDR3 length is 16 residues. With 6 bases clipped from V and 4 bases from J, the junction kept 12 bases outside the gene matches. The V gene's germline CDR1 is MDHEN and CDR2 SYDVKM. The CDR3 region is CASSVTGALSADTQYF. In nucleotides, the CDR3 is TGTGCCAGCAGCGTGACAGGGGCCCTCAGCGCAGATACGCAGTATTTT.

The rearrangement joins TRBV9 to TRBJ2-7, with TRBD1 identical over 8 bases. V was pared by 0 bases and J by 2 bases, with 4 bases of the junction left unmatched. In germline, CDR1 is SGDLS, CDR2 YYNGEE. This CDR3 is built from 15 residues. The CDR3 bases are TGTGCCAGCAGCGTAGGACAGGGGCCGGCCTACGAGCAGTACTTC. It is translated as CASSVGQGPAYEQYF.

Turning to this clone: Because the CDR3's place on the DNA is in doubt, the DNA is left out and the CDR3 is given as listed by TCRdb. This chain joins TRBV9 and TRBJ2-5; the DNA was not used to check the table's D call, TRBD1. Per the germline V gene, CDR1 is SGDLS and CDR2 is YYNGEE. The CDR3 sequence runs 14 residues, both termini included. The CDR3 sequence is CASSVGQGAAVRYF.

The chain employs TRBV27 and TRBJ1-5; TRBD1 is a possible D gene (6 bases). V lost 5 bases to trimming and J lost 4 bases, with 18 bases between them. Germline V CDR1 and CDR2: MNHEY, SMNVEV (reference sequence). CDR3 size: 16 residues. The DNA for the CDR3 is TGTGCCAGCAGTCCGACGACAGGTACATTAAATCAGCCCCAGCATTTT. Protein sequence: CASSPTTGTLNQPQHF.

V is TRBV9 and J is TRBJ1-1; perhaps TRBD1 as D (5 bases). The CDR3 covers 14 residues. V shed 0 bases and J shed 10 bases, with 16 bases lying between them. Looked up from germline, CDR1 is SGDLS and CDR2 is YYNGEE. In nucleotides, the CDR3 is TGTGCCAGCAGCGTAGAAACAGACAGACTTCCAGCTTTCTTT. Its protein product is CASSVETDRLPAFF. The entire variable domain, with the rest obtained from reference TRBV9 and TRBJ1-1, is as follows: DSGVTQTPKHLITATGQRVTLRCSPRSGDLSVYWYQQSLDQGLQFLIQYYNGEERAKGNILERFSAQQFPDLHSELNLSSLELGDSALYFCASSVETDRLPAFFGQGTRLTVV.

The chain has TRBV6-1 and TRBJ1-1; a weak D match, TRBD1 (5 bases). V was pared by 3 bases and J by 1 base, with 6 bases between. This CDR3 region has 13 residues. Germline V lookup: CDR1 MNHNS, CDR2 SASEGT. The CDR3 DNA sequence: TGTGCCAGCAGTGAGACAGCGAACACTGAAGCTTTCTTT. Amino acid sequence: CASSETANTEAFF.

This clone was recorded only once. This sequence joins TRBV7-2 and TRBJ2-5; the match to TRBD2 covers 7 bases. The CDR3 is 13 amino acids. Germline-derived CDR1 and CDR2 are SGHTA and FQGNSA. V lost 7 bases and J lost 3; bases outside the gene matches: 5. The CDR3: CASTLAAKETQYF. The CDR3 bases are TGTGCCAGCACCCTAGCGGCGAAAGAGACCCAGTACTTC.

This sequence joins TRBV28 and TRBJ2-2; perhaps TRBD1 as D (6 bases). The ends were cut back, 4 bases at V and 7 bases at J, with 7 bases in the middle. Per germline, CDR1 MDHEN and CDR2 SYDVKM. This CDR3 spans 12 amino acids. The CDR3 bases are TGTGCCAGCAGTTACAGGGACGGGGAGCTGTTTTTT. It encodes CASSYRDGELFF.

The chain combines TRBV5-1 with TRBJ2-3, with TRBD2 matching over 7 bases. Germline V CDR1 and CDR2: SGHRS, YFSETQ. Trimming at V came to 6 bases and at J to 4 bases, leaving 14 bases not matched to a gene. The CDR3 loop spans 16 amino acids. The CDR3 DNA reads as TGCGCCAGCATGGGGACTGGAGCGGGAACGGCAGATACGCAGTATTTT. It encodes CASMGTGAGTADTQYF. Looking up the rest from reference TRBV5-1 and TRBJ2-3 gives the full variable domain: KAGVTQTPRYLIKTRGQQVTLSCSPISGHRSVSWYQQTPGQGLQFLFEYFSETQRNKGNFPGRFSGRQFSNSRSEMNVSTLELGDSALYLCASMGTGAGTADTQYFGPGTRLTVL.

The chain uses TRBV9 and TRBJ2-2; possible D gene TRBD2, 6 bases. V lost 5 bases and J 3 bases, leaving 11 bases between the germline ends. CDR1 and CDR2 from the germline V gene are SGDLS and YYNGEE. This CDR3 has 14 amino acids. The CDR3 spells CASSRGVDTGELFF. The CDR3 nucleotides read TGTGCCAGCAGTCGCGGGGTTGACACCGGGGAGCTGTTTTTT. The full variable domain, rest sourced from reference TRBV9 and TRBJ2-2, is DSGVTQTPKHLITATGQRVTLRCSPRSGDLSVYWYQQSLDQGLQFLIQYYNGEERAKGNILERFSAQQFPDLHSELNLSSLELGDSALYFCASSRGVDTGELFFGEGSRLTVL.

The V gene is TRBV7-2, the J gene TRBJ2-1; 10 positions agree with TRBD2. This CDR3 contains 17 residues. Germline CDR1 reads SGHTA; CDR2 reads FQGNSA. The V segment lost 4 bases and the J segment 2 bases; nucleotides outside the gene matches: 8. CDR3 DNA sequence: TGTGCCAGCAGCTCCAGGACGGGACTAGCGACCTACAATGAGCAGTTCTTC. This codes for CASSSRTGLATYNEQFF.

The DNA of the CDR3 is TGTGCCAGCAGTGTCGTAGCGGGGGGCCTAGGCGAGCAGTACTTC. Translation: CASSVVAGGLGEQYF. The chain carries TRBV6-4 and TRBJ2-7, with TRBD2 matching 10 bases. V shed 4 bases and J 6 bases; nucleotides not matched to a gene: 9. Germline CDR1 and CDR2: MRHNA and SNTAGT. The CDR3 spans 15 residues.

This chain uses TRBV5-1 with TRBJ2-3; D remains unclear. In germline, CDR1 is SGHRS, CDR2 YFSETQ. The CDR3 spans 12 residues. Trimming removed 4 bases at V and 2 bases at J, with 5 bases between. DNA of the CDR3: TGCGCCAGCAGCCAACTCACAGATACGCAGTATTTT. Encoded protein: CASSQLTDTQYF.

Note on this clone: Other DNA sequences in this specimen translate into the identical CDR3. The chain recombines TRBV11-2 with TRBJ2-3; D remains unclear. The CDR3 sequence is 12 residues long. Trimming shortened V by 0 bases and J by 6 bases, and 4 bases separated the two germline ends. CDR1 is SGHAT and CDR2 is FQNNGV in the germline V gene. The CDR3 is CASSLDRDTQYF. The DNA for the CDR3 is TGTGCCAGCAGCTTAGATCGCGATACGCAGTATTTT.

The CDR3 here is CASSLAREVSYEQYF. Written as DNA, the CDR3 is TGTGCCAGCAGCTTAGCACGGGAGGTCTCCTACGAGCAGTACTTC. The chain is built from TRBV11-2 and TRBJ2-7, with 7 bases matching TRBD2. The V gene's germline CDR1 is SGHAT and CDR2 FQNNGV. Germline trimming cut 1 base from V and 0 bases from J; bases unmatched to any gene: 3. This CDR3 region has 15 residues.

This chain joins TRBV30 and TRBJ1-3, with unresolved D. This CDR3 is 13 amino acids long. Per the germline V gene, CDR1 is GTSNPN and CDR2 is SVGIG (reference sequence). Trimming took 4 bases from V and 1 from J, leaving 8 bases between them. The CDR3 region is CAWTQRSGNTIYF. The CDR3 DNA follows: TGTGCCTGGACGCAGCGTTCTGGAAACACCATATATTTT.

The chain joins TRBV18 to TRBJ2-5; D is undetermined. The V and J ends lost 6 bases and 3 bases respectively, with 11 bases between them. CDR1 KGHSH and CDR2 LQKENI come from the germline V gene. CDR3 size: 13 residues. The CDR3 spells CASSLLAKETQYF. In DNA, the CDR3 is TGTGCCAGCTCGCTCCTCGCAAAAGAGACCCAGTACTTC.

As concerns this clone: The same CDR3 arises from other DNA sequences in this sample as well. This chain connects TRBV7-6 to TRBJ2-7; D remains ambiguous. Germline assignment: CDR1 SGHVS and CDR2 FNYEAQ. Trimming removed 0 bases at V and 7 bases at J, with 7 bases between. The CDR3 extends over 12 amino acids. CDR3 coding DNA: TGTGCCAGCAGCTTAGCAGTAGGGGAGCAGTACTTC. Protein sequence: CASSLAVGEQYF.

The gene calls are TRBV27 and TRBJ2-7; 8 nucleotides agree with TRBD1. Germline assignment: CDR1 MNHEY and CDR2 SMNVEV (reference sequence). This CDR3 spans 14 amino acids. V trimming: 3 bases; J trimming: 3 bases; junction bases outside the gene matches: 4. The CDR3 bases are TGTGCCAGCAGTTTCCAGGGGGCCGGCTACGAGCAGTACTTC. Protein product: CASSFQGAGYEQYF.

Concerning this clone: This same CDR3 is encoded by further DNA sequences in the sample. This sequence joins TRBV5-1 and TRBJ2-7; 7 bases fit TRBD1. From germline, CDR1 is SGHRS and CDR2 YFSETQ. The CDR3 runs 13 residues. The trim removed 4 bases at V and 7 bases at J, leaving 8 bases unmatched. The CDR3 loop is CASSSQGEGEQYF. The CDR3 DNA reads TGCGCCAGCAGCAGTCAGGGGGAAGGGGAGCAGTACTTC.